This TCR beta chain was observed in a study of cytomegalovirus exposure and HLA in healthy donors. In the PCR, 60 Vbeta and 13 Jbeta primers were used. This table comes from immunoSEQ multiplex PCR, and its TCRdb copy is limited to in-frame clones, with some not included. Of more than 95,000 clones listed, around 82% were seen once; the top ten hold roughly 10%. Though nominally healthy at sampling, donors likely had unrecorded immune exposures. This sequence originates from a young man in good health and CMV-seropositive. Sample: PBMCs.

The CDR3 spells CASSLGQTSGNTIYF. For the CDR3, the DNA is TGCGCCAGCAGCTTGGGACAAACCTCTGGAAACACCATATATTTT. The chain has TRBV5-1 and TRBJ1-3; D is unclear. This CDR3 is 15 amino acids long. Germline loops: CDR1 SGHRS, CDR2 YFSETQ. The V end lost 0 bases, the J end lost 0 bases, and 7 bases lay between the germline ends.